Listed below are T cell receptor beta chains from one sample, sequenced in a study of blood T cell repertoires in COVID-19. The protocol was immunoSEQ multiplex PCR, while the TCRdb copy is restricted to in-frame clones and leaves out a portion. Of around 350,000 clones in the sample, approximately 86% were seen once. Sequences were obtained from peripheral blood. The receptors come from a human donor in a cohort sampled during active COVID-19. Both conserved end residues are part of each CDR3. A D gene is named only where the DNA matches it firmly. Only some rows state a clone size, as once, few, many or a class for expanded clones.

j_call,d_call,v_call,clone_size,cdr3_aa,cdr3_nt
TRBJ2-3,.,TRBV7-2,.,CASSQGWGFTDTQYF,TGTGCCAGCAGCCAGGGGTGGGGATTCACAGATACGCAGTATTTT
TRBJ1-4,.,TRBV2,.,CASSGDWNEKLFF,TGTGCCAGCAGTGGGGACTGGAATGAAAAACTGTTTTTT
TRBJ2-5,TRBD2,TRBV3-1/TRBV3-2,.,CASSQLGGQETQYF,TGTGCCAGCAGCCAACTCGGGGGGCAAGAGACCCAGTACTTC
TRBJ2-7,TRBD1,TRBV5-6,.,CASFDRVLPYF,TGTGCCAGCTTCGACAGGGTTCTTCCGTACTTC
TRBJ1-6,TRBD1,TRBV27,.,CASTADRVFNSPLHF,TGTGCCAGCACCGCGGACAGGGTGTTTAATTCACCCCTCCACTTT
TRBJ2-7,.,TRBV30,.,CAWSVPGAGEQYF,TGTGCCTGGAGTGTGCCAGGGGCCGGCGAGCAGTACTTC
TRBJ1-1,.,TRBV19,once,CASSIRGGTEAFF,TGTGCCAGTAGTATTCGGGGGGGAACTGAAGCTTTCTTT
TRBJ2-7,TRBD2,TRBV19,few,CASSIRTSGLYEQYF,TGTGCCAGTAGTATAAGGACTAGCGGACTCTACGAGCAGTACTTC
TRBJ1-6,TRBD1,TRBV30,.,CAWTGQGWSYNSPLHF,TGTGCCTGGACCGGACAGGGCTGGTCCTATAATTCACCCCTCCACTTT
TRBJ1-1,.,TRBV20-1,.,CSTLQGPEAFF,TGCAGTACTCTTCAGGGGCCTGAAGCTTTCTTT
TRBJ2-7,.,TRBV28,once,CASSSPELARYEQYF,TGTGCCAGCAGTTCCCCGGAGCTAGCCCGCTACGAGCAGTACTTC
TRBJ2-1,.,TRBV7-8,.,CASSLARGSYNEQFF,TGTGCCAGCAGCTTAGCAAGGGGCTCCTACAATGAGCAGTTCTTC
TRBJ2-7,.,TRBV2,.,CASSGGGGYEQYF,TGTGCCAGCAGTGGAGGGGGTGGGTACGAGCAGTACTTC
TRBJ2-2,.,TRBV2,.,CASVGQPTGELFF,TGTGCCAGCGTTGGGCAGCCCACCGGGGAGCTGTTTTTT
TRBJ2-3,.,TRBV13,once,CASSLPQNTDTQYF,TGTGCCAGCAGCTTACCCCAGAATACAGATACGCAGTATTTT
TRBJ2-1,TRBD1,TRBV9,.,CASSVMGQGIAGEQFF,TGTGCCAGCAGCGTAATGGGACAGGGGATAGCGGGAGAGCAGTTCTTC
TRBJ1-2,.,TRBV7-8,.,CASSLGINYGYTF,TGTGCCAGCAGCTTAGGTATTAACTATGGCTACACCTTC
TRBJ2-1,TRBD2,TRBV5-1,.,CASSLASGGSYNEQFF,TGCGCCAGCAGCTTGGCTAGCGGGGGTTCCTACAATGAGCAGTTCTTC
TRBJ2-2,TRBD2,TRBV2,once,CATWRGAGELFF,TGTGCCACCTGGCGGGGGGCCGGGGAGCTGTTTTTT
TRBJ2-2,TRBD1,TRBV6-2/TRBV6-3,.,CASSPKTGGVIGELFF,TGTGCCAGCAGCCCTAAGACAGGGGGCGTGATCGGGGAGCTGTTTTTT
TRBJ2-3,TRBD2,TRBV5-8,.,CASRSGLAGLGDTQYF,TGTGCCAGCAGATCGGGACTAGCGGGCCTTGGGGATACGCAGTATTTT
TRBJ2-1,TRBD2,TRBV28,many,CASSLLREGNEQFF,TGTGCCAGCAGTTTATTGCGGGAGGGAAATGAGCAGTTCTTC
TRBJ2-5,.,TRBV3-1/TRBV3-2,.,CATQKGELQETQYF,TGTGCCACGCAAAAGGGGGAGCTGCAAGAGACCCAGTACTTC
TRBJ2-1,.,TRBV5-1,.,CASSPGPTVNEQFF,TGCGCCAGCAGCCCCGGTCCGACTGTCAATGAGCAGTTCTTC
TRBJ1-2,.,TRBV29-1,once,CSGTVTPGGYGYTF,TGCAGCGGGACTGTGACCCCCGGGGGCTATGGCTACACCTTC
TRBJ2-2,TRBD1,TRBV6-1,.,CASSEWTGFGGELFF,TGTGCCAGCAGTGAATGGACAGGGTTTGGCGGGGAGCTGTTTTTT
TRBJ2-2,TRBD2,TRBV3-1/TRBV3-2,.,CASSQLLAGEETGELFF,TGTGCCAGCAGCCAGCTACTAGCGGGAGAGGAGACCGGGGAGCTGTTTTTT
TRBJ2-1,.,TRBV19,.,CASSPSAGYSNEQFF,TGTGCCAGTAGCCCTTCAGCAGGATACTCCAATGAGCAGTTCTTC
TRBJ2-1,.,TRBV24-1,.,CATRAGGSSYNEQFF,TGTGCCACCAGGGCGGGCGGTAGCTCCTACAATGAGCAGTTCTTC
TRBJ1-2,.,TRBV6-1,few,CASSEEFGVIYGYTF,TGTGCCAGCAGTGAAGAGTTCGGGGTGATCTATGGCTACACCTTC
TRBJ1-2,.,TRBV7-9,.,CASSPTGANYGYTF,TGTGCCAGCAGCCCCACCGGAGCTAACTATGGCTACACCTTC
TRBJ2-1,TRBD2,TRBV7-3,.,CASSPGLAAYNEQFF,TGTGCCAGCAGCCCAGGACTAGCGGCCTACAATGAGCAGTTCTTC
TRBJ2-3,TRBD2,TRBV27,.,CASSYSSGSTDTQYF,TGTGCCAGCAGTTATTCTAGCGGAAGCACAGATACGCAGTATTTT
TRBJ2-7,.,TRBV19,.,CASSAGSSYEQYF,TGTGCCAGTAGTGCTGGCAGCTCCTACGAGCAGTACTTC
TRBJ1-5,.,TRBV9,.,CASGGGGSNQPQHF,TGTGCCAGCGGGGGCGGCGGGAGCAATCAGCCCCAGCATTTT
TRBJ2-7,.,TRBV19,.,CASSIAGVGEQYF,TGTGCCAGTAGTATAGCGGGAGTTGGAGAGCAGTACTTC
TRBJ2-3,TRBD2,TRBV2,.,CASSGSTSGVSTDTQYF,TGTGCCAGCAGTGGATCGACTAGCGGGGTTAGCACAGATACGCAGTATTTT
TRBJ1-1,TRBD1,TRBV4-2,once,CASSQDRDSLNTEAFF,TGTGCCAGCAGCCAAGACCGGGACAGTTTGAACACTGAAGCTTTCTTT
TRBJ1-2,.,TRBV6-1,.,CASSEGQVLGYGYTF,TGTGCCAGCAGTGAAGGCCAGGTCCTGGGCTATGGCTACACCTTC
TRBJ1-4,.,TRBV19,few,CASRAQETNEKLFF,TGTGCCAGTAGGGCACAGGAAACTAATGAAAAACTGTTTTTT
TRBJ2-4,TRBD2,TRBV4-1,.,CASSQEGSGRPFGSKNIQYF,TGCGCCAGCAGCCAAGAAGGTAGCGGGAGGCCCTTTGGATCCAAAAACATTCAGTACTTC
TRBJ2-5,.,TRBV7-8,once,CASSSGLTKETQYF,TGTGCCAGCAGCTCGGGACTTACCAAAGAGACCCAGTACTTC
TRBJ1-2,TRBD1,TRBV11-2,.,CASSLGTGNGYTF,TGTGCCAGCAGCTTAGGGACAGGGAATGGCTACACCTTC
TRBJ1-5,.,TRBV12-3/TRBV12-4,.,CASSGHLYQPQHF,TGTGCCAGCAGTGGACACCTGTATCAGCCCCAGCATTTT
TRBJ2-7,.,TRBV6-4,.,CASSDDRRVAYEQYF,TGTGCCAGCAGTGACGACCGGCGGGTGGCCTACGAGCAGTACTTC
TRBJ1-4,.,TRBV27,few,CASSTGINEKLFF,TGTGCCAGCAGTACAGGGATCAATGAAAAACTGTTTTTT
TRBJ2-1,TRBD1,TRBV18,.,CASSPRTGSNNEQFF,TGTGCCAGCTCACCTCGGACAGGGAGCAACAATGAGCAGTTCTTC
TRBJ1-5,.,TRBV4-1,.,CASSHPLNQPQHF,TGCGCCAGCAGCCATCCTCTCAATCAGCCCCAGCATTTT
TRBJ2-7,.,TRBV3-1/TRBV3-2,.,CASSQETSSHEQYF,TGTGCCAGCAGCCAAGAGACTAGTTCCCACGAGCAGTACTTC
TRBJ2-6,.,TRBV2,.,CATHQLSGANVLTF,TGTGCCACCCACCAGTTATCTGGGGCCAACGTCCTGACTTTC
TRBJ2-5,.,TRBV30,.,CAWSGTVLGETQYF,TGTGCCTGGAGTGGGACAGTCCTAGGAGAGACCCAGTACTTC
TRBJ1-2,.,TRBV29-1,.,CSDWRDGYGYTF,TGCAGCGACTGGAGGGACGGATATGGCTACACCTTC
TRBJ2-3,TRBD2,TRBV4-1,.,CASSQVRLAGPEIPDTQYF,TGCGCCAGCAGCCAAGTACGACTAGCGGGCCCGGAGATCCCAGATACGCAGTATTTT
TRBJ1-4,.,TRBV5-1,.,CASSRGLNEKLFF,TGCGCCAGCTCCCGCGGCCTCAATGAAAAACTGTTTTTT
TRBJ2-7,.,TRBV30,.,CAWSPGTLAYEQYF,TGTGCCTGGAGTCCCGGGACTTTGGCCTACGAGCAGTACTTC
TRBJ2-1,.,TRBV30,.,CAWSVPSESSYNEQFF,TGTGCCTGGAGTGTACCATCCGAGAGCTCCTACAATGAGCAGTTCTTC